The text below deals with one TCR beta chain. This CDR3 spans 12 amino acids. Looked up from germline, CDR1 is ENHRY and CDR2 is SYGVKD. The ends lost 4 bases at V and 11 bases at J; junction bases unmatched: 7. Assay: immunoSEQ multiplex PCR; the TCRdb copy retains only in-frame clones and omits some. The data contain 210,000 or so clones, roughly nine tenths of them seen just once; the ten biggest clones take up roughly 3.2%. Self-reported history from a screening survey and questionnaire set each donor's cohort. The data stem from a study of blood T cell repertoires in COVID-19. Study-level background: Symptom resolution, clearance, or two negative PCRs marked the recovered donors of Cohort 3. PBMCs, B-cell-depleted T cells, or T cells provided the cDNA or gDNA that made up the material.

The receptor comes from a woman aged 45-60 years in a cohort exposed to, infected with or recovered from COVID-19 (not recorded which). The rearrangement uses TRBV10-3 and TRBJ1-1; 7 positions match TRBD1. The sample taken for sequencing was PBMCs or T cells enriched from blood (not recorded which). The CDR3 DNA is TGTGCCATCAGTGCTTCCGGGACAGACGCTTTCTTT. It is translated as CAISASGTDAFF.